These T cell receptor beta chains were read from a single sample in a study of shared clonotypes between healthy human individuals. Assay used: immunoSEQ multiplex PCR; TCRdb lists only in-frame clones, some missing. The sample yields fewer than 1 million clones, just over 95% seen once. The sequenced material came from naive CD8+ T cells sorted from blood. The source of these receptors is a young man in good health. Both conserved end residues are part of each CDR3. A D gene is named only where the DNA matches it firmly. The size entry is marked missing in some rows and otherwise reads once, few, many or a size class.

v_gene	j_gene	d_gene	abundance	CDR3nt	CDR3aa
TRBV5-4	TRBJ2-4	NA	NA	TGTGCCAGCAGCCTCAAGTCGGACGGAGTAGCCAAAAACATTCAGTACTTC	CASSLKSDGVAKNIQYF
TRBV13	TRBJ1-2	NA	NA	TGTGCCAGCAGCTTAGGAGAGGAGAACTATGGCCACACCTTC	CASSLGEENYGHTF
TRBV6-5	TRBJ2-7	TRBD1	NA	TGTGCCAGCAGTCCGAGCGAGGGACAGGGGGCTATGCAGTACTTC	CASSPSEGQGAMQYF
TRBV9	TRBJ2-6	NA	NA	TGTGCCAGCAGCGTCCCCAGGGACACTGGGGCCAACGTCCTGACTTTC	CASSVPRDTGANVLTF
TRBV19	TRBJ2-7	TRBD2	NA	TGTGCCAGTAGTAACCCCGGTGGGCTAGCGGGAGGAGGATACGAGCAGTACTTC	CASSNPGGLAGGGYEQYF
TRBV11-2	TRBJ1-4	NA	NA	TGTGCCAGCAGCTTGGGCATAAATGAAAAACTGTTTTTT	CASSLGINEKLFF
TRBV28	TRBJ1-5	TRBD1	few	TGTGCCGGACGTGGGGACAGGGGGCCCGGGCAGCCCCAGCATTTT	CAGRGDRGPGQPQHF
TRBV4-3	TRBJ2-2	NA	NA	TGCGCCAGCAGCCTCTCCAGGGAGACCGGGGAGCTGTTTTTT	CASSLSRETGELFF
TRBV19	TRBJ1-1	NA	NA	TGTGCCAGTACCTCATCGTGGAACACTGAAGCTTTCTTT	CASTSSWNTEAFF
TRBV7-2	TRBJ2-1	TRBD1	NA	TGTGCCAGCAGCGGGACAGACTACAATGAGCAGTTCTTC	CASSGTDYNEQFF
TRBV28	TRBJ2-7	NA	NA	TGTGCCAGCACCACGATCCTTGACTACGTAGGGGAGCAGTACTTC	CASTTILDYVGEQYF
TRBV6-5	TRBJ2-3	TRBD2	once	TGTGCCAGCAGTTACGGGGGGGGGACAGATACGCAGTATTTT	CASSYGGGTDTQYF
TRBV4-1	TRBJ2-7	NA	NA	TGCGCCAGCAGCCAAGAACTCGAATACCCCTCCTACGAGCAGTACTTC	CASSQELEYPSYEQYF
TRBV29-1	TRBJ2-7	NA	NA	NA	CSVATGTVRLEYF
TRBV7-2	TRBJ2-1	TRBD2	NA	TGTGCCAGCAGCTTAGCGCTGGGAGGGTCGGGACACAATGAGCAGTTCTTC	CASSLALGGSGHNEQFF
TRBV28	TRBJ2-2	NA	NA	TGTGCCACCACAGTCGATGTCACCGGGGAGCTGTTTTTT	CATTVDVTGELFF
TRBV9	TRBJ2-1	NA	NA	TGTGCCAGCAGCGCAGCCTTGGAGAGATCCCACAATGAGCAGTTCTTC	CASSAALERSHNEQFF
TRBV11-2	TRBJ1-1	TRBD1	NA	TGTGCCAGCAGCTTAGGGACAGGCTACACTGAAGCTTTCTTT	CASSLGTGYTEAFF
TRBV11-2	TRBJ2-3	TRBD2	NA	TGTGCCAGCAGCCCCGGACTAGCGGGAGGCCTCACAGATACGCAGTATTTT	CASSPGLAGGLTDTQYF
TRBV29-1	TRBJ2-5	NA	NA	TGCAGCGTTGCTGAGGACGAGACCCAGTACTTC	CSVAEDETQYF
TRBV29-1	TRBJ1-2	TRBD1	NA	TGCAGCGTTGAAATCCCAGGGACAGCCTATGGCTACACCTTC	CSVEIPGTAYGYTF
TRBV7-9	TRBJ2-5	NA	NA	TGTGCCAGCACCTTGGGGGGTCTAATGGAGACCCAGTACTTC	CASTLGGLMETQYF